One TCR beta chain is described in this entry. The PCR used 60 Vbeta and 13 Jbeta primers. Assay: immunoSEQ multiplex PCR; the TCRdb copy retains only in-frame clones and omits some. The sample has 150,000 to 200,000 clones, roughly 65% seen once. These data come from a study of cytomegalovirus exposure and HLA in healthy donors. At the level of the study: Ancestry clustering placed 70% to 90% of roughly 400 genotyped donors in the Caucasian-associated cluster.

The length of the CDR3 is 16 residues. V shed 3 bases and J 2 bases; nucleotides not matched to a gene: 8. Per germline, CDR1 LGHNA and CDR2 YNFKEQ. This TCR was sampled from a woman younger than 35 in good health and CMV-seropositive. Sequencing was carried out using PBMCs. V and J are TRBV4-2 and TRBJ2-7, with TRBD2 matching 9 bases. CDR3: CASSQGSGSLTYEQYF. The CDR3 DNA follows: TGTGCCAGCAGCCAGGGTAGCGGGAGCCTAACCTACGAGCAGTACTTC.